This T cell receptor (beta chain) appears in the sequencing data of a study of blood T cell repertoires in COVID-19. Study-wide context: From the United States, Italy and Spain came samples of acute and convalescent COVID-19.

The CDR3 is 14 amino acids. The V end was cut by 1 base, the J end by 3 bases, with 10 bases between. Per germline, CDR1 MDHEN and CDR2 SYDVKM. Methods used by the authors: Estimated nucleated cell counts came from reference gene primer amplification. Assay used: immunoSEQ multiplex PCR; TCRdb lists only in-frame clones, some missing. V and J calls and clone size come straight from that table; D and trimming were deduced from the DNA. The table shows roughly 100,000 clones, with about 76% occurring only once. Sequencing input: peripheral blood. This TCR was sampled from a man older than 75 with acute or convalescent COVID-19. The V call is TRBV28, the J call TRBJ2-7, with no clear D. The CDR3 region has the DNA TGTGCCAGCAGTTTATTGGCTCATTACTACGAGCAGTACTTC. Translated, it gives CASSLLAHYYEQYF.